Detailed here is one T cell receptor (beta chain). Its antigen is not yet known. Per-nucleotide qualities are absent, and no much larger clonotype sits a single base away. Library prep was done by the immunoSEQ multiplex PCR assay. RNA was extracted from all samples and reverse transcribed into cDNA as template for TCR sequencing. First-strand cDNA was synthesized with SuperScript III using a 2:1 mix of oligo-dT and random hexamers. Amplification bias was assessed with a synthetic immune receptor repertoire, and residual bias was removed computationally. In the paper's pipeline: After raw reads were preprocessed to remove errors, the CDR3 was defined following IMGT conventions as running from the conserved cysteine to phenylalanine. Clonality was computed by normalizing Shannon entropy by log2 of the number of productive unique TCRs and subtracting the result from 1. Scalp TCRbeta sequences were cross-referenced with sorted blood CD4 and CD8 repertoires so that the CD4 or CD8 identity of scalp clones could be inferred. TCRdb mirrors the immuneACCESS table, restricted to in-frame sequences. Some clones are absent from its copies; in checked studies, under half trace to an unresolved V gene, and the reason for the others is unknown. The D gene and trimming were derived from the DNA, and the V and J assignments and clone size from that table. Across this sample there are about 64,000 clones, with around 45% seen only once. The ten largest account for about a fifth of the sample.

The data derive from a study of CD8+ T cells in alopecia areata listed by TCRdb under 2018. With regard to the full study: Treated patients were enrolled in an open-label pilot trial of oral tofacitinib, 5 to 10 mg twice daily, for moderate-to-severe alopecia areata. Tofacitinib was administered for 6 to 18 months, and 6 months of follow-up off drug were then conducted to assess delayed response and recurrence. The SALT score, which quantifies the percentage of affected scalp surface area, was used to measure disease severity in treated patients. The study used high-throughput TCRbeta sequencing to examine T cell clonal expansion in alopecia areata, in both the C3H/HeJ mouse model and human patients. Scalp tissue and sorted CD4+ and CD8+ peripheral blood T cells from patchy and totalis/universalis alopecia areata patients and from healthy controls were covered by human TCRbeta sequencing. Tofacitinib-treated patients had biopsies at baseline and at 4 and 24 weeks of treatment, with a later scalp biopsy in several patients. Scalp clonality was compared among normal scalp (n=4), patchy alopecia areata scalp (n=8), and alopecia totalis/universalis scalp (n=8). RNA was obtained with the PAXgene miRNA kit for fixed scalp, the miRNeasy kit for PBMCs, and the RNeasy kit for mouse skin. TCRbeta CDR3 regions were amplified by immunoSEQ multiplex PCR with 35 Vbeta forward and 13 Jbeta reverse primers. What the research found in general, with its limitations: The treated cohort was small, with a single nonresponder, so links between baseline CD8+ expansion and response need larger studies. With tofacitinib, both scalp clonality and the number of expanded CD8+ clones among the top 100 scalp clones went down significantly. Lesional scalp, especially in alopecia totalis/universalis, showed higher clonality and more expanded CD8+ clones than normal scalp, suggesting antigenic drive. Shared TCR sequences between patients were less evident than in mice, which may be partly attributable to HLA diversity in the patient population. During tofacitinib treatment, many expanded lesional clones remained in scalp and blood, and this persistence may partly explain relapse after treatment is stopped. Scalp TCR repertoire analysis is complicated because resident alphabeta T cells in normal human skin are also sequenced, whereas mouse skin is dominated by gammadelta T cells.

The treatment or condition label, as the study defines it: oral pan-JAK inhibitor, 5-10 mg twice daily. Lesional scalp punch biopsies and peripheral blood were collected from alopecia areata patients. PBMCs were isolated by density centrifugation and stained for CD3, CD4 and CD8, and CD4+ and CD8+ T cells were sorted on a FACSAria. The germline V gene yields MDHEN for CDR1 and SYDVKM for CDR2. The CDR3, cysteine through phenylalanine, is 14 amino acids long. Left in the record is the CDR3 DNA by itself, 42 bases read in frame from the first base. V lost 2 bases and J lost 0 bases; the stretch between them is 4 bases long.

Sample: CD8+ T cells sorted from blood, taken at approximately week 36, from a patient treated with tofacitinib. This sequence was found in a human donor with alopecia areata. The chain links TRBV28 with TRBJ2-2, with the D segment identity uncertain. The CDR3 in this case is CASSLASNTGELFF. The DNA reads TGTGCCAGCAGTTTAGCCTCGAACACCGGGGAGCTGTTTTTT.